These 15 T cell receptor beta chains share one sample of origin, sequenced in a study of response to subunit inactivated influenza vaccine. TCRdb passed the RT-PCR reads through MiXCR, listing each CDR3 protein once. The sample contains hundreds of thousands of distinct CDR3 sequences, about 18% of which appear only once. The input for sequencing was PBMCs from blood, taken roughly 5 days after vaccination. These TCRs come from a man aged 45 to 65 who received an inactivated influenza vaccine.

V and J are TRBV5-6 and TRBJ1-6; no clear D gene. Germline V gene sequence: CDR1 SGHDT, CDR2 YYEEEE. The CDR3 contains 14 residues. Deletions cut 4 bases from V and 10 bases from J, with 15 bases between. The DNA of the CDR3 is TGTGCCAGCAGCGCTCCTCACAGCAACTCACCCCTCCACTTT. It translates to CASSAPHSNSPLHF.

In this sample, this clonotype turned up a few times. In DNA, the CDR3 is TGCGCCAGCAGCCAAGGCAGGACAGGGGGCTACGAGCAGTACTTC. It is translated as CASSQGRTGGYEQYF. The gene calls are TRBV4-3 and TRBJ2-7, with 10 bases that match TRBD1. The CDR3 is 15 amino acids. After removal of 1 base from V and 3 bases from J, the junction contained 3 bases not matched to a gene. The V gene's germline CDR1 is LGHNA and CDR2 YSLEER.

The chain is built from TRBV7-3 and TRBJ2-3; D might be TRBD1 (5 bases). Deletions cut 7 bases from V and 8 bases from J, with 16 bases between. CDR3 length: 13 residues. CDR1 and CDR2 from the germline V gene are SGHTA and FQGTGA. CDR3 region: CASTPGQGGTQYF. For the CDR3, the DNA is TGTGCCAGCACCCCAGGGCAGGGCGGTACGCAGTATTTT.

V gene TRBV6-5 combines with J gene TRBJ2-7, with 7 bases fitting TRBD2. The V and J ends lost 2 bases and 3 bases, in that order; junction bases with no gene match: 10. Germline lookup yields CDR1 MNHEY and CDR2 SVGAGI. This CDR3 spans 16 amino acids. CDR3 sequence: CASSYRTSANLYEQYF. CDR3 nucleotides: TGTGCCAGCAGTTACCGAACTAGCGCGAATCTCTACGAGCAGTACTTC.

In this sample, this clonotype turned up a few times. The rearrangement uses TRBV28 and TRBJ2-7, with D perhaps matching TRBD1 or TRBD2 (5 bases each). Germline V lookup: CDR1 MDHEN, CDR2 SYDVKM. V gave up 6 bases and J gave up 4 bases, with 25 bases separating them. The CDR3 is 17 amino acids. The CDR3: CASSYTIGRDRLYEQYF. The CDR3 nucleotides are TGTGCCAGCAGCTATACTATCGGCCGGGACCGTCTTTACGAGCAGTACTTC.

The chain carries TRBV4-1 and TRBJ2-1, with 13 bases fitting TRBD2. The CDR3 consists of 19 residues. Germline V lookup: CDR1 MGHRA, CDR2 YSYEKL. Germline trimming cut 4 bases from V and 2 bases from J; bases unmatched to any gene: 11. The CDR3 DNA sequence: TGCGCCAGCAGCCGAGTTCCCTCGACTAGCGGGGGGACCTACAATGAGCAGTTCTTC. It yields the protein CASSRVPSTSGGTYNEQFF.

The chain recombines TRBV15 with TRBJ2-3; possible D gene TRBD1, 7 bases. Trimming removed 4 bases from V and 2 bases from J, with 13 bases in between. Germline V gene sequence: CDR1 LNHNV, CDR2 YYDKDF (reference sequence). There are 15 residues in the CDR3. CDR3 in amino acids: CATSKAGGYTDTQYF. Here the CDR3 DNA reads TGTGCCACCAGCAAAGCAGGGGGGTACACAGATACGCAGTATTTT.

This clonotype was picked up many times. The V and J genes are TRBV12-3 or TRBV12-4 and TRBJ1-2; possible D gene TRBD1, 5 bases. This CDR3 is built from 14 residues. With 3 bases removed from V and 3 bases from J, the gap between germline ends came to 11 bases. DNA of the CDR3: TGTGCCAGCAGTTTGTTGGGGCCTGACTATGGCTACACCTTC. This gives the protein CASSLLGPDYGYTF.

The V and J genes are TRBV5-1 and TRBJ2-3, with 7 nucleotides matching TRBD2. Unmatched junction bases numbered 5, after V lost 7 bases and J lost 0 bases. There are 14 residues in the CDR3. The germline V gene encodes CDR1 SGHRS and CDR2 YFSETQ. CDR3 loop: CASGGSGSTDTQYF. DNA of the CDR3: TGCGCCAGCGGGGGTAGCGGGAGCACAGATACGCAGTATTTT.

This chain joins TRBV7-9 and TRBJ2-7; 8 nucleotides align to TRBD2. Per germline, CDR1 SEHNR and CDR2 FQNEAQ (reference sequence). This CDR3 has 14 amino acids. J gave up 5 bases and V 4 bases, and 7 bases lay outside the gene matches. CDR3 region: CASSSTSVGNEQYF. DNA for the CDR3: TGTGCCAGCAGCTCGACTAGCGTCGGGAACGAGCAGTACTTC.

This clonotype was found many times. The chain recombines TRBV5-1 with TRBJ2-1; D is unresolved. The CDR3 has 16 residues. Germline V gene sequence: CDR1 SGHRS, CDR2 YFSETQ. V lost 1 base, J lost 7 bases, and 18 bases lay in between. As DNA, the CDR3 is TGCGCCAGCAGCTTGTATGTGAAGGCCCCTAGGAATGAGCAGTTCTTC. Translating it yields CASSLYVKAPRNEQFF.

This sequence joins TRBV7-2 and TRBJ2-5; D is undetermined. Germline loops: CDR1 SGHTA, CDR2 FQGNSA. V lost 3 bases and J lost 5, with 13 bases in between. The CDR3 runs to 14 residues. The CDR3 DNA reads as TGTGCCAGCAGCTTTAATCGGTTAAGGGAGACCCAGTACTTC. Translation gives CASSFNRLRETQYF. Based on the CDR3 plus reference TRBV7-2 and TRBJ2-5, the full variable domain is GAGVSQSPSNKVTEKGKDVELRCDPISGHTALYWYRQSLGQGLEFLIYFQGNSAPDKSGLPSDRFSAERTGGSVSTLTIQRTQQEDSAVYLCASSFNRLRETQYFGPGTRLLVL.

This clonotype was observed a few times. The chain couples TRBV7-2 to TRBJ1-2, with 10 bases matching TRBD1. CDR3 size: 16 residues. With V trimmed by 3 bases and J by 3 bases, 7 bases remained unmatched. Germline V gene data show CDR1 as SGHTA and CDR2 as FQGNSA. CDR3 sequence (DNA): TGTGCCAGCAGCTTCCGACAGGGGGCGCTGGACTATGGCTACACCTTC. Amino acids: CASSFRQGALDYGYTF. Combining the CDR3 with reference TRBV7-2 and TRBJ1-2 gives the whole variable domain GAGVSQSPSNKVTEKGKDVELRCDPISGHTALYWYRQSLGQGLEFLIYFQGNSAPDKSGLPSDRFSAERTGGSVSTLTIQRTQQEDSAVYLCASSFRQGALDYGYTFGSGTRLTVV.

This clonotype has just a few counts. V and J are TRBV18 and TRBJ2-1, with D possibly being TRBD2 (6 bases). Germline V gene lookup returns CDR1 KGHSH and CDR2 LQKENI. Trimming took off 5 bases at V and 5 bases at J, with 13 bases between the two ends. The CDR3 covers 14 residues. CDR3 amino acids: CASSAILADNEQFF. The DNA for the CDR3 is TGTGCCAGCTCAGCTATACTAGCCGACAATGAGCAGTTCTTC.

The chain is built from TRBV6-5 and TRBJ2-2; 9 bases match TRBD1. Germline loops: CDR1 MNHEY, CDR2 SVGAGI. V lost 3 bases, J lost 7 bases, and 9 bases stayed unmatched. The CDR3 has 16 residues. Here the CDR3 DNA reads TGTGCCAGCAGTTATCGGACAGGGGCGAGGGTCGGGGAGCTGTTTTTT. Translated: CASSYRTGARVGELFF.